These 2 T cell receptor beta chains originate from one sample sequenced in a study of blood T cell repertoires in COVID-19. Measured with immunoSEQ multiplex PCR; TCRdb has only the in-frame clones, and not every one. Counted here are around 97,000 clones, roughly nine tenths occurring once; the ten biggest clones make up approximately 3.4%. The sample consisted of peripheral blood. The receptor source for this set is a woman aged 55 to 70 with acute or convalescent COVID-19.

The chain carries TRBV7-9 and TRBJ2-7, with 14 nucleotides matching TRBD2. The ends lost 7 bases at V and 5 bases at J; junction bases unmatched: 1. This CDR3 has 13 residues. The V gene's germline CDR1 is SEHNR and CDR2 FQNEAQ (reference sequence). In DNA, the CDR3 is TGTGCCAGCATGGGACTAGCGGGAGACGAGCAGTACTTC. Translation: CASMGLAGDEQYF.

The gene calls are TRBV18 and TRBJ1-5, with 7 bases lining up with TRBD1. CDR3 length equals 17 residues. In germline, CDR1 is KGHSH, CDR2 LQKENI. With V trimmed by 5 bases and J by 2 bases, 12 bases remained unmatched. CDR3 amino acids: CASSSGGPGFRNQPQHF. DNA of the CDR3: TGTGCCAGCTCATCAGGGGGACCGGGCTTTCGCAATCAGCCCCAGCATTTT.